The entry below gives a single T cell receptor beta chain sequence along with its context. This sample stems from a study of blood T cell repertoires in COVID-19. Losses at the gene ends were 3 bases for V and 3 bases for J; bases not matched to a gene: 7. Per germline, CDR1 GTSNPN and CDR2 SVGIG (reference sequence). This CDR3 region has 15 residues. Original processing methods: Amplification from reference gene primers served as the basis for estimated nucleated cell counts. Profiled with immunoSEQ multiplex PCR; TCRdb holds only in-frame clones, not every one. V and J calls and clone size are as listed in that table; D and trimming were resolved from the DNA. The sample consists of 200,000 to 250,000 clones, 85% to 90% of them appearing once.

The chain is built from TRBV30 and TRBJ1-5; the match to TRBD1 covers 8 bases. The receptor comes from a man aged 45-65 years who had been exposed to COVID-19. Sequenced input: PBMCs or T cells enriched from blood (not recorded which). This CDR3 is CAWSSPGGVNQPQHF. The DNA of the CDR3 is TGTGCCTGGAGCTCGCCAGGGGGCGTCAATCAGCCCCAGCATTTT.